Below, 15 T cell receptor beta chains from the same sample are listed, as sequenced in a study of shared clonotypes between healthy human individuals. The protocol was immunoSEQ multiplex PCR, while the TCRdb copy is restricted to in-frame clones and leaves out a portion. Of 2 million to 2.5 million clones in the sample, 95% were seen once. Sequencing was carried out using naive CD4+ T cells sorted from blood. The subset is: CD45RA+ positively selected. The origin of the receptors is a man aged 18 to 35 in good health.

CDR3 protein: CAWSVRSGLKPAGEQYF. The CDR3 DNA is TGTGCCTGGAGTGTACGGAGCGGGTTAAAACCTGCTGGGGAGCAGTACTTC. This chain connects TRBV30 to TRBJ2-7, with D possibly TRBD2 on 6 matching bases. The CDR3 runs to 17 residues. The germline V gene has CDR1 GTSNPN and CDR2 SVGIG (reference sequence). With 0 bases removed from V and 7 bases from J, the gap between germline ends came to 25 bases.

The genes are TRBV5-4 and TRBJ2-5; 14 positions agree with TRBD2. Unmatched junction bases numbered 5, after V lost 3 bases and J lost 1 base. Germline-derived CDR1 and CDR2 are SGHNT and YYREEE (reference sequence). This CDR3 is 17 amino acids long. The CDR3 bases are TGTGCCAGCAGCTGGGGGACTAGCGGGGGAATCCAAGAGACCCAGTACTTC. This encodes CASSWGTSGGIQETQYF. The whole variable domain, filled in from reference TRBV5-4 and TRBJ2-5, reads ETGVTQSPTHLIKTRGQQVTLRCSSQSGHNTVSWYQQALGQGPQFIFQYYREEENGRGNFPPRFSGLQFPNYSSELNVNALELDDSALYLCASSWGTSGGIQETQYFGPGTRLLVL.

The chain has TRBV27 and TRBJ1-5; weak D call: TRBD1 (5 bases). This CDR3 contains 14 residues. Per the germline V gene, CDR1 is MNHEY and CDR2 is SMNVEV (reference sequence). Trimming left V 9 bases short and J 1 base short, with 13 bases between. CDR3 nucleotide sequence: TGTGCCAGTCGGGCGGGGGTCAGCAATCAGCCCCAGCATTTT. Translated, it gives CASRAGVSNQPQHF.

The CDR3 reads CASSLGQGAAKDTQYF. CDR3 nucleotides: TGTGCCAGCAGCTTAGGACAGGGGGCTGCTAAAGATACGCAGTATTTT. This chain connects TRBV7-9 to TRBJ2-3, with 10 nucleotides matching TRBD1. The CDR3 spans 16 residues. After removal of 1 base from V and 5 bases from J, the junction contained 6 bases not matched to a gene. The germline V gene encodes CDR1 SEHNR and CDR2 FQNEAQ (reference sequence). The full variable domain, with the rest looked up from reference TRBV7-9 and TRBJ2-3, is DTGVSQNPRHKITKRGQNVTFRCDPISEHNRLYWYRQTLGQGPEFLTYFQNEAQLEKSRLLSDRFSAERPKGSFSTLEIQRTEQGDSAMYLCASSLGQGAAKDTQYFGPGTRLTVL.

This rearrangement joins TRBV30 to TRBJ1-2; 11 nucleotides match TRBD1. Trimming cost V 8 bases and J 4 bases; bases outside gene matches: 6. Germline CDR1 is GTSNPN and CDR2 is SVGIG (reference sequence). The CDR3 contains 13 residues. The CDR3 DNA sequence: TGTGCCACGGGACAGGGGGACGCCTATGGCTACACCTTC. Residues: CATGQGDAYGYTF.

V and J are TRBV5-1 and TRBJ2-7; 8 nucleotides line up with TRBD1. The CDR3 length is 14 residues. The J segment lost 6 bases and the V segment lost 7 bases, leaving 12 bases of the junction unmatched. CDR1 is SGHRS and CDR2 is YFSETQ in the germline V gene. The CDR3 spells CASSLRLQGVEQYF. CDR3 sequence (DNA): TGCGCCAGCTCCCTCCGATTACAGGGGGTCGAGCAGTACTTC.

The chain joins TRBV10-3 to TRBJ1-1, with TRBD1 matching over 7 bases. The germline V gene has CDR1 ENHRY and CDR2 SYGVKD. V was pared by 8 bases and J by 7 bases, with 7 bases of the junction left unmatched. This CDR3 contains 12 residues. The CDR3 DNA follows: TGTGCCATCGGGACAGACAAACTTGAAGCTTTCTTT. It is translated as CAIGTDKLEAFF.

This clone was seen a single time. This chain links TRBV18 with TRBJ2-3, with 7 bases lining up with TRBD2. V was clipped by 0 bases and J by 3 bases; unmatched bases: 12. The CDR3 loop spans 18 amino acids. CDR1 is KGHSH, CDR2 LQKENI, per germline. The CDR3 reads CASSPPAQRGGGTDTQYF. The CDR3 DNA is TGTGCCAGCTCACCACCGGCTCAGCGGGGTGGTGGGACAGATACGCAGTATTTT.

The CDR3 DNA is TGCGCCAGCAGGGGACAGGGAGGTTCCGAGCAGTACTTC. This encodes CASRGQGGSEQYF. The gene calls are TRBV5-1 and TRBJ2-7; 9 bases are a match to TRBD1. This CDR3 contains 13 residues. Germline trimming cut 5 bases from V and 6 bases from J; bases unmatched to any gene: 6. The V gene's germline CDR1 is SGHRS and CDR2 YFSETQ. Looking up the rest from reference TRBV5-1 and TRBJ2-7 gives the full variable domain: KAGVTQTPRYLIKTRGQQVTLSCSPISGHRSVSWYQQTPGQGLQFLFEYFSETQRNKGNFPGRFSGRQFSNSRSEMNVSTLELGDSALYLCASRGQGGSEQYFGPGTRLTVT.

The CDR3 nucleotides read TGTGCCAGCAGTGAATGGGAGACAGGTGTCTATGGCTACACCTTC. Translating it yields CASSEWETGVYGYTF. V usage is TRBV2 and J usage is TRBJ1-2, with a tentative D call TRBD1 (6 bases). The CDR3 spans 15 residues. The V and J ends lost 2 bases and 4 bases respectively, with 14 bases between them. Germline values: CDR1 SNHLY, CDR2 FYNNEI. Full variable domain (remainder filled in from reference TRBV2 and TRBJ1-2): EPEVTQTPSHQVTQMGQEVILRCVPISNHLYFYWYRQILGQKVEFLVSFYNNEISEKSEIFDDQFSVERPDGSNFTLKIRSTKLEDSAMYFCASSEWETGVYGYTFGSGTRLTVV.

This chain uses TRBV18 with TRBJ2-6, with 9 positions matching TRBD1. CDR3 length: 18 residues. V gave up 3 bases and J gave up 2 bases; unmatched junction bases: 8. In germline, CDR1 is KGHSH, CDR2 LQKENI. Here the CDR3 reads CASSPRTGELAGANVLTF. In DNA, the CDR3 is TGTGCCAGCTCACCCCGGACAGGGGAACTGGCTGGGGCCAACGTCCTGACTTTC.

The chain combines TRBV28 with TRBJ2-3; D is perhaps TRBD1 (6 bases). V was trimmed by 4 bases and J by 0 bases, leaving 23 bases between them. This CDR3 spans 19 amino acids. Germline CDR1 reads MDHEN; CDR2 reads SYDVKM. This chain's CDR3 is CASSSYSGWTDRSTDTQYF. The DNA for the CDR3 is TGTGCCAGCAGTTCTTATTCGGGATGGACGGACAGAAGCACAGATACGCAGTATTTT.

In regard to this clone: Other DNA sequences in the sample encode the same CDR3. The chain is built from TRBV5-1 and TRBJ2-2; D may be TRBD1 (5 bases). The CDR3 extends over 15 amino acids. Per germline, CDR1 SGHRS and CDR2 YFSETQ. The V and J ends lost 0 bases and 4 bases respectively, with 10 bases between them. CDR3 amino acids: CASSLAQGGTGELFF. CDR3 bases: TGCGCCAGCAGCTTGGCGCAGGGTGGCACCGGGGAGCTGTTTTTT.

To note about this clone: A read error may explain this, as a much larger clone is one base away. The sample carries other DNA sequences with the same CDR3. The chain is built from TRBV7-2 and TRBJ2-5; D remains ambiguous. Germline V gene sequence: CDR1 SGHTA, CDR2 FQGNSA. Trimming shortened V by 3 bases and J by 5 bases, and 4 bases separated the two germline ends. The CDR3 is 11 amino acids. DNA for the CDR3: TGTGCCAGCAGCTTCCAGGAGACCCAGTACTTC. It specifies CASSFQETQYF.

This rearrangement joins TRBV10-2 to TRBJ2-2; the D gene is possibly TRBD2 (6 bases). In germline, CDR1 is WSHSY, CDR2 SAAADI. V lost 6 bases, J lost 2 bases, and 16 bases lay in between. The CDR3 totals 16 residues. CDR3 sequence: CASRDGRRGNTGELFF. DNA for the CDR3: TGCGCCAGCAGAGACGGACGGAGGGGAAACACCGGGGAGCTGTTTTTT.